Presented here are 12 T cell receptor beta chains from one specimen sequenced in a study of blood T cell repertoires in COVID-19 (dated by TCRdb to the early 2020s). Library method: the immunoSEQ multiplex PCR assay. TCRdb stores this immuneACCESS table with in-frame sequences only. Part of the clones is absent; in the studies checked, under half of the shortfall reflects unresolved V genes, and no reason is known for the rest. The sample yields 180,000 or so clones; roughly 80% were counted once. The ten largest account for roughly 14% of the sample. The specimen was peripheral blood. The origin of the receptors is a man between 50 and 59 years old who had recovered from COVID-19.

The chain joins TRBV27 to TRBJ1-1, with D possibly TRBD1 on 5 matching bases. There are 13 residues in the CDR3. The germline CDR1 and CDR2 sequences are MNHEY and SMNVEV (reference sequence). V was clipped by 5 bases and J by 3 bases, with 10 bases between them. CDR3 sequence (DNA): TGTGCCAGCAGTCTCAGGGAACACACTGAAGCTTTCTTT. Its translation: CASSLREHTEAFF.

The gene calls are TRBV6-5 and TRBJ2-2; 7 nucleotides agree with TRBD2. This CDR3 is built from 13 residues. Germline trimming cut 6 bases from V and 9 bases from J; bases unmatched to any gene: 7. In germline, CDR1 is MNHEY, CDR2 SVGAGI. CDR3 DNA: TGTGCCAGCAGACCCCAAAGCGGGAGGGAGCTGTTTTTT. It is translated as CASRPQSGRELFF.

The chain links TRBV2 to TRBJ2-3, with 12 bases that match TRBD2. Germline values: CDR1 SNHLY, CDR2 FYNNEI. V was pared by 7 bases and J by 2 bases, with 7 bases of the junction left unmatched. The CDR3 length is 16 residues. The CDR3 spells CASTRLAGANTDTQYF. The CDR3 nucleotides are TGTGCCAGCACTCGACTAGCGGGAGCGAACACAGATACGCAGTATTTT.

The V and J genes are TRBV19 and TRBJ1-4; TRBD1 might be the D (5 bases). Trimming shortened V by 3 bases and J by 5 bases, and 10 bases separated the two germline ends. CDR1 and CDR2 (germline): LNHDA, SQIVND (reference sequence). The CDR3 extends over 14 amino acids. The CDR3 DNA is TGTGCCAGTAGTATGCGGGGGGGAAATGAAAAACTGTTTTTT. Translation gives CASSMRGGNEKLFF. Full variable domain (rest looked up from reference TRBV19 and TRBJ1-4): DGGITQSPKYLFRKEGQNVTLSCEQNLNHDAMYWYRQDPGQGLRLIYYSQIVNDFQKGDIAEGYSVSREKKESFPLTVTSAQKNPTAFYLCASSMRGGNEKLFFGSGTQLSVL.

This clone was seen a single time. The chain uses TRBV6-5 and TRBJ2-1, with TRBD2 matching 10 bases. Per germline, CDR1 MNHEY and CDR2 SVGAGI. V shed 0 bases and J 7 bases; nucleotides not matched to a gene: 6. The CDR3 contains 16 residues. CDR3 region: CASSYSSAGGPNEQFF. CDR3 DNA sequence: TGTGCCAGCAGTTACTCGTCAGCGGGAGGGCCGAATGAGCAGTTCTTC.

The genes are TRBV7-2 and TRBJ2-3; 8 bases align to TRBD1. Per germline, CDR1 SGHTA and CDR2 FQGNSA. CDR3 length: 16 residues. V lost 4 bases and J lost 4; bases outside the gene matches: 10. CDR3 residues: CASSSGPGQDPDTQYF. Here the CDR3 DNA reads TGTGCCAGCAGCTCGGGGCCGGGACAGGATCCAGATACGCAGTATTTT.

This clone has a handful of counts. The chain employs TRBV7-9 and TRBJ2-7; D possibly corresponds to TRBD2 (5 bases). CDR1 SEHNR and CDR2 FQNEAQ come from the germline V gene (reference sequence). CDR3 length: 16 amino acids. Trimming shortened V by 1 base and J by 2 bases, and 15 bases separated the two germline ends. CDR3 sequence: CASSLGGGRVAYEQYF. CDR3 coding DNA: TGTGCCAGCAGCTTAGGCGGAGGACGAGTGGCCTACGAGCAGTACTTC. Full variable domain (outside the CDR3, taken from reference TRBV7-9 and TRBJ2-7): DTGVSQNPRHKITKRGQNVTFRCDPISEHNRLYWYRQTLGQGPEFLTYFQNEAQLEKSRLLSDRFSAERPKGSFSTLEIQRTEQGDSAMYLCASSLGGGRVAYEQYFGPGTRLTVT.

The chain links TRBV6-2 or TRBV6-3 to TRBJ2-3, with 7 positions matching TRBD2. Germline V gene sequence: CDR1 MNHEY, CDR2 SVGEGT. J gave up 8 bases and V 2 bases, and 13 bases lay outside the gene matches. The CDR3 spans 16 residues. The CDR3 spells CASSYPSGRFAGTQYF. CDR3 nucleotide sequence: TGTGCCAGCAGTTACCCTAGCGGTCGTTTTGCCGGTACGCAGTATTTT.

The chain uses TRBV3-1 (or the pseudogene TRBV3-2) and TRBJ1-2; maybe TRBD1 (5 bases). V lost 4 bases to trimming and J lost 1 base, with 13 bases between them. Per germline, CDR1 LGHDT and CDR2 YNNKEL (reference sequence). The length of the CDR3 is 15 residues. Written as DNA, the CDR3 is TGTGCCAGCAGCCTATGGGCAGGGAATAACTATGGCTACACCTTC. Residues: CASSLWAGNNYGYTF.

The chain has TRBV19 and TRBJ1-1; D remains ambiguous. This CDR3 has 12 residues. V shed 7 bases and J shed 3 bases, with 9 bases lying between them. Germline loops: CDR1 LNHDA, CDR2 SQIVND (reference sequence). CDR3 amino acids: CASTSLYTEAFF. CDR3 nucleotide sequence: TGTGCCAGTACCTCCCTGTACACTGAAGCTTTCTTT.

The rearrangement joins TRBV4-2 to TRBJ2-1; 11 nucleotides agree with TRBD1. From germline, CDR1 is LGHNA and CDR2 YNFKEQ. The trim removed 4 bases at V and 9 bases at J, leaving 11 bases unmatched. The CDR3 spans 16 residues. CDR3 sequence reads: CASSPTGQGAYVEQFF. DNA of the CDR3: TGTGCCAGCAGCCCCACCGGACAGGGGGCTTATGTTGAGCAGTTCTTC.

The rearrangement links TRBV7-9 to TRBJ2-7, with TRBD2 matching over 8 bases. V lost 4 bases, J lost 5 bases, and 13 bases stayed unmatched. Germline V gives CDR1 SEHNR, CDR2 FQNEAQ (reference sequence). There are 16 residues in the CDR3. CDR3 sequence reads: CASSSGGGTSINEQYF. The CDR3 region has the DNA TGTGCCAGCAGCTCGGGGGGCGGGACTAGTATCAACGAGCAGTACTTC. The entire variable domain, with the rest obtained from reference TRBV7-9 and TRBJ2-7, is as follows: DTGVSQNPRHKITKRGQNVTFRCDPISEHNRLYWYRQTLGQGPEFLTYFQNEAQLEKSRLLSDRFSAERPKGSFSTLEIQRTEQGDSAMYLCASSSGGGTSINEQYFGPGTRLTVT.